Listed below are T cell receptor beta chains from one sample, sequenced in a study of regulatory T cells in long-lasting Graves disease. TCRdb ran MiXCR on the multiplex PCR reads and lists one entry per CDR3 protein. The sample shows 350,000 to 500,000 distinct CDR3 sequences, roughly 21% of them seen only once. Material: peripheral blood mononuclear cells (PBMCs), obtained when the disease was refractory, from a patient treated with antithyroid drugs. These TCRs come from a female donor with Graves disease. Each CDR3 is given with its conserved first and last residue. The order of the fields is J gene, clone size, D gene, V gene, CDR3 protein, CDR3 DNA. The D gene is left open where the match is weak. Size is omitted from some rows. Given values are once, few, many or a class for expanded clones.

J: TRBJ2-5; size: many; D: -; V: TRBV15; CDR3: CATGRETQYF; DNA: TGTGCCACCGGACGTGAGACCCAGTACTTC
J: TRBJ2-7; size: many; D: -; V: TRBV28; CDR3: CASQGGFGGRFEGEQYF; DNA: TGTGCCAGCCAGGGTGGGTTCGGGGGTCGCTTTGAGGGTGAGCAGTACTTC
J: TRBJ2-7; size: many; D: TRBD2; V: TRBV27; CDR3: CASWPSSGSYEQYF; DNA: TGTGCCAGCTGGCCCTCTAGCGGGAGTTACGAGCAGTACTTC
J: TRBJ2-5; size: many; D: TRBD1; V: TRBV6-1; CDR3: CASSTRTGGGETQYF; DNA: TGTGCCAGCAGTACCAGGACAGGTGGGGGTGAGACCCAGTACTTC
J: TRBJ1-6; size: many; D: TRBD1; V: TRBV2; CDR3: CASTPAGTGDSPLHF; DNA: TGTGCCAGCACCCCCGCCGGGACAGGGGATTCACCCCTCCACTTT
J: TRBJ1-2; size: -; D: TRBD1; V: TRBV19; CDR3: CASSKGTGGRGYGYTF; DNA: TGTGCCAGTAGCAAAGGGACAGGGGGACGAGGCTATGGCTACACCTTC
J: TRBJ2-5; size: many; D: TRBD1; V: TRBV10-3; CDR3: CAISNDNPGTGETQYF; DNA: TGTGCCATCAGTAACGACAATCCCGGGACAGGGGAGACCCAGTACTTC
J: TRBJ2-2; size: many; D: TRBD1; V: TRBV7-9; CDR3: CASSRTGISGELFF; DNA: TGTGCCAGCAGCAGGACAGGGATTTCCGGGGAGCTGTTTTTT
J: TRBJ2-7; size: -; D: TRBD2; V: TRBV6-4; CDR3: CASSLVAGNLVSYEQYF; DNA: TGTGCCAGCAGTTTGGTAGCGGGTAACCTCGTTAGCTACGAGCAGTACTTC
J: TRBJ1-1; size: -; D: -; V: TRBV5-6; CDR3: CASSLPGAGTEAFF; DNA: TGTGCCAGCAGTTTACCGGGGGCCGGGACTGAAGCTTTCTTT
J: TRBJ2-7; size: -; D: TRBD1; V: TRBV12-3/TRBV12-4; CDR3: CASSQSPGTGGYEQYF; DNA: TGTGCCAGCAGTCAATCTCCCGGGACAGGGGGCTACGAGCAGTACTTC
J: TRBJ2-1; size: -; D: TRBD2; V: TRBV11-2; CDR3: CASSLALAGGHNEQFF; DNA: TGTGCCAGCAGCTTAGCCCTAGCGGGAGGACACAATGAGCAGTTCTTC
J: TRBJ2-7; size: -; D: -; V: TRBV3-1; CDR3: CASSQDQGRGREQYF; DNA: TGTGCCAGCAGCCAAGACCAGGGGAGAGGACGCGAGCAGTACTTC
J: TRBJ2-5; size: -; D: -; V: TRBV4-1; CDR3: CASSQGQRVETQYF; DNA: TGCGCCAGCAGCCAAGGACAAAGAGTAGAGACCCAGTACTTC
J: TRBJ2-7; size: -; D: TRBD1; V: TRBV13; CDR3: CASSPPDRASYEQYF; DNA: TGTGCCAGCAGCCCACCGGACAGGGCTTCCTACGAGCAGTACTTC
J: TRBJ1-1; size: many; D: -; V: TRBV28; CDR3: CATKGGHTEAFF; DNA: TGTGCCACCAAGGGGGGACACACTGAAGCTTTCTTT